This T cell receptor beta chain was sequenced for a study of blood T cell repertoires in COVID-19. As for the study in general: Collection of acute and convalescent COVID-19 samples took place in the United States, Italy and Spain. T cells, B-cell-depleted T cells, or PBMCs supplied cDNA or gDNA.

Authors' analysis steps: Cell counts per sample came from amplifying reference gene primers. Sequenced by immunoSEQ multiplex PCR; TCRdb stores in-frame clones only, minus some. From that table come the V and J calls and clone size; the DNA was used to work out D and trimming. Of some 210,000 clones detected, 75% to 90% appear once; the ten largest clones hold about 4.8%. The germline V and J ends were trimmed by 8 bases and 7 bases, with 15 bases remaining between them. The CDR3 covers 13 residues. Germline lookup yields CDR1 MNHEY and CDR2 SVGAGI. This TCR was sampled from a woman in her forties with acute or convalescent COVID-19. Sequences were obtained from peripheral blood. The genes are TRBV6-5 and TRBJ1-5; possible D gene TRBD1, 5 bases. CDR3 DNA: TGTGCCAGCCGGGACTTAGGCGGGCAGCCCCAGCATTTT. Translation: CASRDLGGQPQHF.